This T cell receptor (beta chain) stems from a study of cytomegalovirus exposure and HLA in healthy donors. Regarding the study as a whole: Rare sequences made up most TCRs, while some public TCRs were found in many donors. Apart from CMV serostatus, no immune exposure information was available. In a later analysis, several top co-occurrence clusters appeared linked to parvovirus B19, influenza, CMV and Epstein-Barr virus.

With 60 Vbeta and 13 Jbeta primers, the PCR was carried out. Using immunoSEQ multiplex PCR, the repertoire was profiled, and TCRdb retains in-frame clones only, with some absent. The sample shows around 150,000 clones, 70% to 80% of them seen only once. About this clone: Its specificity is unknown.

The germline V gene has CDR1 SGHNT and CDR2 YYREEE (reference sequence). CDR3 size: 16 residues. J gave up 0 bases and V 0 bases, and 3 bases lay outside the gene matches. Sequencing used PBMCs. The receptor was isolated from a young man in good health and CMV-seropositive. The rearrangement uses TRBV5-4 and TRBJ2-1; 7 nucleotides match TRBD2. The CDR3 DNA reads as TGTGCCAGCAGCTTGGGTGGGGGGGGCTCCTACAATGAGCAGTTCTTC. This codes for CASSLGGGGSYNEQFF.